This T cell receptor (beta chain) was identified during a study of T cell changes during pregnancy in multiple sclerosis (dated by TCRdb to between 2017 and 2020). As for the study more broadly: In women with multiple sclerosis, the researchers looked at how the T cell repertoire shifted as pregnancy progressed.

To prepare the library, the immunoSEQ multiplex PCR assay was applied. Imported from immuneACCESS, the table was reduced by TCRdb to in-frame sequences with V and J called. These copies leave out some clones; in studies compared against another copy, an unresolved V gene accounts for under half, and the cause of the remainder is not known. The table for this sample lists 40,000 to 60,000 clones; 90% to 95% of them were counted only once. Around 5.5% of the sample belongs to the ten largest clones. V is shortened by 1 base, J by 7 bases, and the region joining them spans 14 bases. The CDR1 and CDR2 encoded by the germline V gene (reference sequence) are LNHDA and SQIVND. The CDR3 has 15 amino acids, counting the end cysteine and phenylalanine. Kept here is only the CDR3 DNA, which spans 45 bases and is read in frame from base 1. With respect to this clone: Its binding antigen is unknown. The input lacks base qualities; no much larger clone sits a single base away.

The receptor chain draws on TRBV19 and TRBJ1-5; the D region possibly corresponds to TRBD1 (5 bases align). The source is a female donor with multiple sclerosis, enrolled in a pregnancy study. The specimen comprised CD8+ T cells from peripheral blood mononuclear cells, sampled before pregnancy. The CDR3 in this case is CASSIAGGGDQPQHF. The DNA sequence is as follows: TGTGCCAGTAGTATAGCGGGGGGGGGAGACCAGCCCCAGCATTTT.